This T cell receptor beta chain is drawn from a study of identifying expanded T cells in peripheral blood. Study observations and caveats: Differentially abundant clones: around 1.1 between replicates, about 17 at roughly 2 weeks, less than 20 at four.

No infections or other immune events were documented during collection. Only in-frame clones appear in the TCRdb table, and some are missing; sequencing was by immunoSEQ multiplex PCR. This table has roughly 78,000 clones, roughly 90% appearing once. CDR1 is LNHDA, CDR2 SQIVND, per germline (reference sequence). The CDR3 length is 13 residues. Trimming took off 5 bases at V and 6 bases at J, with 12 bases between the two ends. Of note for this clone: Its specificity is unknown.

The receptor's source is a person aged 18-69 years in good health. The chain recombines TRBV19 with TRBJ2-3, with no clear D. The specimen was blood. In nucleotides, the CDR3 is TGTGCCAGTAGTTCCTGGCGGTCGGATACGCAGTATTTT. Translated, it gives CASSSWRSDTQYF.